The 11 T cell receptor beta chains presented below share a single source sample, sequenced in a study of T cell repertoires in cytomegalovirus infection. TCRdb re-analysed the reads in MiXCR, keeping a single row per CDR3 protein. The sample includes around 300,000 distinct CDR3 sequences, roughly a quarter of them seen just once. Specimen: PBMCs. All receptors come from a human donor in good health (CMV status not recorded). Some clones in this sample may be carry-over from other donors' samples.

The J gene is TRBJ2-7, the V gene TRBV29-1; D possibly corresponds to TRBD2 (5 bases). CDR3 length: 14 residues. Per the germline V gene, CDR1 is SQVTM and CDR2 is ANQGSEA. V was trimmed by 5 bases and J by 3 bases, leaving 17 bases between them. CDR3 bases: TGCAGCGTTCTAATGGACGGGATAGACTACGAGCAGTACTTC. Protein sequence: CSVLMDGIDYEQYF.

This clonotype was found a few times. The rearrangement joins TRBV5-1 to TRBJ1-1, with TRBD1 as a possible D gene (6 bases). This CDR3 spans 15 amino acids. V was pared by 5 bases and J by 6 bases, with 20 bases between. CDR1 is SGHRS, CDR2 YFSETQ, per germline. CDR3 region: CASSPANREVAEAFF. In nucleotides, the CDR3 is TGCGCCAGCAGTCCTGCCAACAGGGAGGTCGCTGAAGCTTTCTTT.

This sequence joins TRBV20-1 and TRBJ2-3, with TRBD1 matching 8 bases. This CDR3 is 14 amino acids long. Germline loops: CDR1 DFQATT, CDR2 SNEGSKA (reference sequence). V shed 0 bases, J shed 1 base, and the junction held 0 bases outside the gene matches. CDR3 DNA: TGCAGTGCTAGAGACAGGGGGCGCACAGATACGCAGTATTTT. Amino acid sequence: CSARDRGRTDTQYF.

This clonotype was detected a few times. The V and J genes are TRBV29-1 and TRBJ2-1; D is unresolved. Trimming took off 2 bases at V and 9 bases at J, with 2 bases between the two ends. Germline loops: CDR1 SQVTM, CDR2 ANQGSEA. CDR3 size: 9 residues. As DNA, the CDR3 is TGCAGCGTTGAAATTGAGCAGTTCTTC. Amino acids: CSVEIEQFF.

This clonotype was picked up a small number of times. The V gene is TRBV7-2, the J gene TRBJ1-6, with D possibly matching TRBD1 (5 bases). CDR1 is SGHTA and CDR2 is FQGNSA in the germline V gene. This CDR3 spans 14 amino acids. V lost 5 bases to trimming and J lost 9 bases, with 14 bases between them. Here the CDR3 reads CASSPDSFASPLHF. DNA of the CDR3: TGTGCCAGCAGCCCCGACAGTTTTGCTTCACCCCTCCACTTT. Looking up the rest from reference TRBV7-2 and TRBJ1-6 gives the full variable domain: GAGVSQSPSNKVTEKGKDVELRCDPISGHTALYWYRQSLGQGLEFLIYFQGNSAPDKSGLPSDRFSAERTGGSVSTLTIQRTQQEDSAVYLCASSPDSFASPLHFGNGTRLTVT.

This clonotype was observed at least ten times. The chain's CDR3 is CASSLPGINYGYTF. CDR3 nucleotide sequence: TGTGCCAGCAGTTTACCCGGGATAAACTATGGCTACACCTTC. The chain joins TRBV7-9 to TRBJ1-2; D uncertain. V lost 6 bases to trimming and J lost 2 bases, with 13 bases between them. CDR3 length: 14 residues. Germline-derived CDR1 and CDR2 are SEHNR and FQNEAQ (reference sequence).

In its sample, this clonotype was seen a few times. J is TRBJ2-1 and V is TRBV28, with 12 bases fitting TRBD2. Trimming at V came to 3 bases and at J to 12 bases, leaving 9 bases not matched to a gene. The CDR3 runs to 15 residues. From germline, CDR1 is MDHEN and CDR2 SYDVKM. The DNA of the CDR3 is TGTGCCAGCAGTTTTGCTAGCGGGAGGGGCCCGAGGCAGTTCTTC. Protein: CASSFASGRGPRQFF.

In its sample, this clonotype was seen many times. The chain couples TRBV7-2 to TRBJ2-7, with a tentative D call TRBD2 (5 bases). Germline V CDR1 and CDR2: SGHTA, FQGNSA. Trimming removed 5 bases from V and 5 bases from J, with 16 bases in between. CDR3 length equals 14 residues. DNA for the CDR3: TGTGCCAGCAGCCAATGGGAGTCTCTTCACGAGCAGTACTTC. Amino acid sequence: CASSQWESLHEQYF.

As concerns this clonotype: A much larger clone differs from this one at a single base, so this may be a read error. The chain couples TRBV7-2 to TRBJ2-5; TRBD2 agrees at 7 bases. Germline CDR1 SGHTA, CDR2 FQGNSA. CDR3 length: 13 amino acids. In DNA form, the CDR3 reads TGTGCCAGCAGCTTAGCGGCGGGGGAGACCCCGTACTTC. Translation: CASSLAAGETPYF. The full variable domain, its missing parts supplied by reference TRBV7-2 and TRBJ2-5, is GAGVSQSPSNKVTEKGKDVELRCDPISGHTALYWYRQSLGQGLEFLIYFQGNSAPDKSGLPSDRFSAERTGGSVSTLTIQRTQQEDSAVYLCASSLAAGETPYFGPGTRLLVL.

This clonotype was observed many times. This chain connects TRBV7-9 to TRBJ2-1; D uncertain. Trimming stripped 0 bases from V and 1 base from J, with 10 bases between. Germline CDR1 SEHNR, CDR2 FQNEAQ (reference sequence). This CDR3 comprises 16 residues. In nucleotides, the CDR3 is TGTGCCAGCAGCTTAGCGGCTGGGGTTTCCTACAATGAGCAGTTCTTC. This codes for CASSLAAGVSYNEQFF. Full variable domain (remainder filled in from reference TRBV7-9 and TRBJ2-1): DTGVSQNPRHKITKRGQNVTFRCDPISEHNRLYWYRQTLGQGPEFLTYFQNEAQLEKSRLLSDRFSAERPKGSFSTLEIQRTEQGDSAMYLCASSLAAGVSYNEQFFGPGTRLTVL.

This clonotype was observed many times. The chain couples TRBV7-2 to TRBJ2-7, with D maybe TRBD2 (5 bases). The CDR3 is 14 amino acids. Germline lookup yields CDR1 SGHTA and CDR2 FQGNSA. Trimming took 2 bases from V and 1 from J, leaving 9 bases between them. The DNA of the CDR3 is TGTGCCAGCAGCTTATACCGGGAATCCTACGAGCAGTACTTC. Translating gives CASSLYRESYEQYF.